The 32 T cell receptor beta chains reported below all come from one sample, sequenced in a study of T cell repertoires in cytomegalovirus infection. MiXCR was run by TCRdb on the reads, yielding one entry per CDR3 protein. The sample has some 800,000 distinct CDR3 sequences; about 31% are singletons. For these receptors, no antigen is known. This specimen consisted of cultured CD8+ T cells from PBMCs, obtained from culture after CMV antigen stimulation. These receptor sequences come from a human donor in good health (CMV status not recorded). Some clones in this sample may be carry-over from other donors' samples.

This clonotype was counted a single time. V gene TRBV12-3 or TRBV12-4 combines with J gene TRBJ1-2; D unclear. This CDR3 spans 15 amino acids. V was cut by 5 bases and J by 4 bases, with 17 bases left in between. CDR3 sequence (DNA): TGTGCCAGCAGTCCGGGCCTCGGGCGGGGCTATGGCTACACCTTC. Protein product: CASSPGLGRGYGYTF.

CDR3 residues: CAISESKVGRGETEAFF. The DNA for the CDR3 is TGTGCCATCAGTGAGTCGAAAGTTGGCAGGGGCGAGACTGAAGCTTTCTTT. This chain connects TRBV10-3 to TRBJ1-1; the D gene is possibly TRBD1 (6 bases). The V end lost 0 bases, the J end lost 5 bases, and 19 bases lay between the germline ends. Germline values: CDR1 ENHRY, CDR2 SYGVKD. The CDR3 contains 17 residues.

The sample holds a few counts of this clonotype. The chain recombines TRBV4-3 with TRBJ2-3; either TRBD1 or TRBD2 may fit D (6 bases each). This CDR3 has 17 amino acids. From germline, CDR1 is LGHNA and CDR2 YSLEER. Trimming shortened V by 4 bases and J by 4 bases, and 21 bases separated the two germline ends. CDR3 loop: CASSLEEGGSPPDTQYF. CDR3 in DNA: TGCGCCAGCAGCCTTGAGGAGGGGGGCTCTCCCCCAGATACGCAGTATTTT.

The chain employs TRBV6-1 and TRBJ1-5; D might be TRBD1 (6 bases). V lost 6 bases to trimming and J lost 0 bases, with 15 bases between them. The germline CDR1 and CDR2 sequences are MNHNS and SASEGT. The CDR3 has 16 amino acids. The CDR3 nucleotides are TGTGCCAGCAGCCCTACAGGGAGCTATAGCAATCAGCCCCAGCATTTT. Protein sequence: CASSPTGSYSNQPQHF.

This clonotype was detected a few times. The chain is built from TRBV7-3 and TRBJ2-1; 11 bases line up with TRBD2. The CDR3 sequence is 16 residues long. V lost 5 bases and J lost 10; bases outside the gene matches: 13. Per germline, CDR1 SGHTA and CDR2 FQGTGA. The chain's CDR3 is CASSPSSGGPSGEQFF. The CDR3 coding sequence is TGTGCCAGCAGCCCATCTAGCGGGGGGCCCTCGGGAGAGCAGTTCTTC. The entire variable domain, with the rest obtained from reference TRBV7-3 and TRBJ2-1, is as follows: GAGVSQTPSNKVTEKGKYVELRCDPISGHTALYWYRQSLGQGPEFLIYFQGTGAADDSGLPNDRFFAVRPEGSVSTLKIQRTERGDSAVYLCASSPSSGGPSGEQFFGPGTRLTVL.

The rearrangement uses TRBV28 and TRBJ2-7, with a weak D call TRBD2 (7 bases). V was pared by 5 bases and J by 3 bases, with 20 bases between. Germline V CDR1 and CDR2: MDHEN, SYDVKM. CDR3 length equals 16 residues. This CDR3 is CASSPPGGLNRYEQYV. The CDR3 bases are TGTGCCAGCAGTCCGCCGGGGGGCCTTAACCGCTACGAGCAGTACGTC.

This clonotype was observed a handful of times. The rearrangement joins TRBV25-1 to TRBJ1-5; perhaps TRBD1 as D (6 bases). Germline-derived CDR1 and CDR2 are MGHDK and SYGVNS. The CDR3 has 15 amino acids. Trimming removed 8 bases at V and 3 bases at J, with 17 bases between. As DNA, the CDR3 is TGTGCCAGCGCAAAACCAACAGGGTCCAATCAGCCCCAGCATTTT. This codes for CASAKPTGSNQPQHF.

This clonotype came up a few times. The chain recombines TRBV7-6 with TRBJ2-2; possibly TRBD1 or TRBD2 for D (5 bases each). The CDR3 spans 16 residues. Germline V gene sequence: CDR1 SGHVS, CDR2 FNYEAQ. V shed 0 bases and J shed 0 bases, with 8 bases lying between them. As DNA, the CDR3 is TGTGCCAGCAGCTTAGCGGGACGAACGAACACCGGGGAGCTGTTTTTT. It encodes CASSLAGRTNTGELFF.

The rearrangement uses TRBV27 and TRBJ2-3; D perhaps matches TRBD1 (7 bases). CDR3 length equals 16 residues. V lost 5 bases to trimming and J lost 4 bases, with 19 bases between them. Per germline, CDR1 MNHEY and CDR2 SMNVEV (reference sequence). The CDR3 loop is CASSPSPGGPSDTQYF. The CDR3, as DNA: TGTGCCAGCAGTCCCTCCCCAGGGGGGCCGTCAGATACGCAGTATTTT.

A word on this clonotype: This may be a read error: a much more frequent sequence differs by one nucleotide. This rearrangement joins TRBV7-2 to TRBJ1-6, with unresolved D. CDR3 length: 13 residues. Germline V lookup: CDR1 SGHTA, CDR2 FQGNSA. The CDR3: CANSFSYNSPLHF. The CDR3 DNA sequence: TGTGCCAACAGCTTCTCCTATAATTCACCCCTCCACTTT.

The chain uses TRBV5-1 and TRBJ2-3; TRBD2 aligns across 8 bases. Germline V gene lookup returns CDR1 SGHRS and CDR2 YFSETQ. This CDR3 contains 14 residues. V shed 2 bases and J 5 bases; nucleotides not matched to a gene: 4. CDR3 bases: TGCGCCAGCAGCTTCGTGACTAGCGAAGATACGCAGTATTTT. Translated, it gives CASSFVTSEDTQYF.

Of note for this clonotype: This may arise from a read error, as a much more abundant clone is one base away. The V gene is TRBV7-6, the J gene TRBJ2-3, with D possibly TRBD1 on 5 matching bases. The CDR3 runs to 16 residues. The germline V gene encodes CDR1 SGHVS and CDR2 FNYEAQ. The DNA for the CDR3 is TGTGTCAGCAGCTCCCCCATGGGGCTTAGCACAGATACGCAGTATTTT. It yields the protein CVSSSPMGLSTDTQYF.

The chain combines TRBV19 with TRBJ2-5; D assignment may be TRBD1 or TRBD2 (5 bases each). The CDR3 is 13 residues long. V lost 5 bases and J lost 4, with 11 bases in between. Germline assignment: CDR1 LNHDA and CDR2 SQIVND (reference sequence). The CDR3: CASSWGFGETQYF. The DNA of the CDR3 is TGTGCCAGTAGTTGGGGGTTTGGAGAGACCCAGTACTTC.

There are a few counts of this clonotype. The chain joins TRBV19 to TRBJ1-3; D is perhaps TRBD1 (5 bases). The length of the CDR3 is 15 residues. Germline V gene lookup returns CDR1 LNHDA and CDR2 SQIVND (reference sequence). V lost 6 bases to trimming and J lost 0 bases, with 12 bases between them. The CDR3 is CASRRAGLSGNTIYF. CDR3 nucleotide sequence: TGTGCCAGTAGGCGGGCAGGGCTCTCTGGAAACACCATATATTTT.

The chain joins TRBV5-5 to TRBJ2-7; 7 positions agree with TRBD1. The V segment lost 2 bases and the J segment 0 bases; nucleotides outside the gene matches: 2. CDR1 and CDR2 (germline): SGHKS, YYEKEE (reference sequence). CDR3 length: 14 residues. CDR3 sequence reads: CASSFDRASYEQYF. As DNA, the CDR3 is TGTGCCAGCAGCTTCGACAGGGCCTCCTACGAGCAGTACTTC.

Worth noting for this clonotype: Lacking the conserved final phenylalanine or tryptophan, this CDR3 likely reflects a read error. The J gene is TRBJ1-1, the V gene TRBV6-8; a possible D gene is TRBD1 (6 bases). The ends were cut back, 3 bases at V and 5 bases at J, with 13 bases in the middle. This CDR3 is 14 amino acids long. Germline V lookup: CDR1 MNHGY, CDR2 SAAAGT. CDR3 loop: CASSYAGATTEAFL. CDR3 bases: TGTGCCAGCAGTTATGCGGGGGCTACAACTGAAGCTTTCCTT.

The sample holds a few counts of this clonotype. The chain combines TRBV18 with TRBJ1-1; possibly TRBD1 for D (5 bases). The V gene lost 3 bases and the J gene lost 5 bases, with 13 bases spanning the gap. Germline CDR1 is KGHSH and CDR2 is LQKENI. The CDR3 has 14 amino acids. The CDR3, as DNA: TGTGCCAGCTCACCGCCCCCTCAGGGTACTGAAGCTTTCTTT. This encodes CASSPPPQGTEAFF.

This sequence joins TRBV2 and TRBJ2-3; the D gene could be TRBD1 or TRBD2 (7 bases each). Trimming stripped 2 bases from V and 2 bases from J, with 17 bases between. In germline, CDR1 is SNHLY, CDR2 FYNNEI. The CDR3 loop spans 17 amino acids. The CDR3 DNA sequence: TGTGCCAGCAGTGAACAACAGGGGACTACAATCACAGATACGCAGTATTTT. It translates to CASSEQQGTTITDTQYF.

This clonotype occurred many times. The rearrangement uses TRBV6-5 and TRBJ2-3; unclear D gene. The V and J ends lost 0 bases and 0 bases respectively, with 10 bases between them. The CDR3 is 16 residues long. The germline gives CDR1 MNHEY, CDR2 SVGAGI. The CDR3 is CASSYSVRSSTDTQYF. CDR3 DNA: TGTGCCAGCAGTTACTCAGTTCGTTCTAGCACAGATACGCAGTATTTT.

This clonotype was counted a few times. V and J are TRBV4-1 and TRBJ2-5, with D possibly TRBD1 on 6 matching bases. V was clipped by 4 bases and J by 5 bases, with 14 bases between them. The germline V gene encodes CDR1 MGHRA and CDR2 YSYEKL. The length of the CDR3 is 14 residues. The CDR3 DNA sequence: TGCGCCAGCAGCCCACCCGGGCAGGGGGAGACCCAGTACTTC. As protein: CASSPPGQGETQYF.

The V and J genes are TRBV4-1 and TRBJ2-2, with D perhaps TRBD1 or TRBD2 (5 bases each). Trimming removed 0 bases from V and 2 bases from J, with 19 bases in between. The CDR3 length is 19 residues. Germline CDR1 reads MGHRA; CDR2 reads YSYEKL. This CDR3 reads CASSQDEGLRDGNTGELFF. DNA for the CDR3: TGCGCCAGCAGCCAAGATGAGGGCCTCCGGGACGGTAACACCGGGGAGCTGTTTTTT.

This sequence joins TRBV19 and TRBJ1-5; 7 bases map to TRBD1. The CDR3 covers 14 residues. CDR1 and CDR2 from the germline V gene are LNHDA and SQIVND (reference sequence). V was pared by 10 bases and J by 1 base, with 7 bases of the junction left unmatched. In nucleotides, the CDR3 is TGTGCCACCTCCGGGACAGAGAGCAATCAGCCCCAGCATTTT. It encodes CATSGTESNQPQHF.

The rearrangement joins TRBV7-6 to TRBJ1-5, with D unresolved. V gave up 8 bases and J gave up 3 bases, with 8 bases separating them. From germline, CDR1 is SGHVS and CDR2 FNYEAQ. The CDR3 has 12 residues. CDR3: CASRRNNQPQHF. CDR3 nucleotides: TGTGCCAGCCGACGGAACAATCAGCCCCAGCATTTT.

This clonotype occurred many times. The gene calls are TRBV7-8 and TRBJ2-7; D is unclear. Trimming removed 4 bases at V and 7 bases at J, with 11 bases between. The CDR3 is 12 residues long. Germline V gene sequence: CDR1 SGHVS, CDR2 FQNEAQ. CDR3 sequence reads: CASSSNSWEQYV. The CDR3 bases are TGTGCCAGCAGCTCGAATTCCTGGGAGCAGTACGTC.

In this sample, this clonotype turned up a few times. V is TRBV7-6 and J is TRBJ2-3; tentative D call: TRBD2 (5 bases). Trimming stripped 5 bases from V and 12 bases from J, with 15 bases between. Germline CDR1 is SGHVS and CDR2 is FNYEAQ. This CDR3 is built from 12 residues. The DNA of the CDR3 is TGTGCCAGCAGCGCTCGGGAAGCCACCCAGTATTTT. This sequence encodes CASSAREATQYF.

This chain links TRBV6-1 with TRBJ1-1; D not resolved. V was pared by 2 bases and J by 1 base, with 5 bases between. The CDR3 runs to 13 residues. CDR1 and CDR2 (germline): MNHNS, SASEGT. Written as DNA, the CDR3 is TGTGCCAGCAGTGAAAAAGGGAACACTGAAGCTTTCTTT. Protein: CASSEKGNTEAFF.

This clonotype showed up just a few times. The chain joins TRBV6-1 to TRBJ1-2, with unresolved D. Germline loops: CDR1 MNHNS, CDR2 SASEGT. This CDR3 spans 16 amino acids. V was shortened by 2 bases and J by 4 bases, with 17 bases between the two germline ends. DNA of the CDR3: TGTGCCAGCAGTGAAATCACAACCGGACGCCTCTATGGCTACACCTTC. It yields the protein CASSEITTGRLYGYTF.

Note on this clonotype: A read error may be the cause here, since a much bigger clone is one base away. The rearrangement joins TRBV7-6 to TRBJ1-5, with 9 bases identical to TRBD1. V gave up 3 bases and J gave up 8 bases; unmatched junction bases: 5. This CDR3 region has 14 residues. Germline CDR1 SGHVS, CDR2 FNYEAQ. CDR3 amino acids: CASSLGQGLKPQHF. The CDR3 bases are TGTGCCAGCAGCTTGGGACAGGGCCTAAAGCCCCAGCATTTT.

This sequence joins TRBV7-4 and TRBJ1-5; perhaps TRBD1 as D (5 bases). Germline values: CDR1 SGHVT, CDR2 SQSDAQ. Trimming removed 5 bases at V and 8 bases at J, with 13 bases between. CDR3 size: 13 residues. CDR3 in DNA: TGTGCCAGCAGCGGGGCCTTAGGGGAGCCCCAGCATTTT. Translating it yields CASSGALGEPQHF. Together with reference TRBV7-4 and TRBJ1-5, the CDR3 gives the full variable domain: GAGVSQSPRYKVAKRGRDVALRCDSISGHVTLYWYRQTLGQGSEVLTYSQSDAQRDKSGRPSGRFSAERPERSVSTLKIQRTEQGDSAVYLCASSGALGEPQHFGDGTRLSIL.

The rearrangement uses TRBV20-1 and TRBJ2-5; D tentatively fits TRBD1 or TRBD2 (5 bases each). Germline V gene sequence: CDR1 DFQATT, CDR2 SNEGSKA (reference sequence). Trimming cost V 6 bases and J 0 bases, with 20 bases left between them. The CDR3 is 16 residues long. CDR3 in DNA: TGCAGTGCCGGGACCGACGAGCCCACCTACCAAGAGACCCAGTACTTC. Translated: CSAGTDEPTYQETQYF.

Details on this clonotype: The junction and the germline gene differ at one end; a read error may be behind it. This sequence joins TRBV2 and TRBJ1-5; 7 bases match TRBD1. The CDR3 extends over 17 amino acids. Germline assignment: CDR1 SNHLY and CDR2 FYNNEI. The CDR3: CASSQAGQAIGNQPQHF. DNA for the CDR3: TGTGCCAGCAGTCAAGCCGGACAGGCGATAGGGAATCAGCCCCAGCATTTT.

In this sample, this clonotype turned up many times. The genes are TRBV19 and TRBJ2-1; 10 bases are a match to TRBD2. This CDR3 has 16 amino acids. CDR1 LNHDA and CDR2 SQIVND come from the germline V gene (reference sequence). Trimming at V came to 5 bases and at J to 3 bases, leaving 7 bases not matched to a gene. This CDR3 reads CASSRSSGGLYNEQFF. The CDR3 region has the DNA TGTGCCAGTAGTCGGTCTAGCGGGGGACTCTACAATGAGCAGTTCTTC.